The text below deals with one T cell receptor (beta chain). This clone showed up just once. It lacks a known antigen. No base quality information exists; no much larger clone differs at one position. Patients with a history of autoimmune disease or receiving systemic immunosuppression were excluded from the trial. In every dose cohort, peripheral blood was drawn for TCR sequencing at baseline, cycle 4 day 1, and cycle 7 day 1. The samples were taken from a phase I, first-in-human, multicenter, open-label dose-escalation trial of ivuxolimab. Adults with locally advanced or metastatic head and neck squamous cell, hepatocellular, melanoma or renal cell carcinoma were enrolled in the trial. Before TCR sequencing, CD4+ and CD8+ T cells were separately sorted from peripheral blood. The data stem from a study of OX40 agonist ivuxolimab in advanced cancers. For the wider study: Ivuxolimab, which targeted the costimulatory receptor OX40 (CD134), was an agonistic, fully human IgG2 monoclonal antibody. Intravenous ivuxolimab was administered to patients every 2 weeks at six dose levels: 0.01, 0.1, 0.3, 1.5, 3 and 10 mg/kg. Of the roughly 50 dose-escalation patients, hepatocellular carcinoma was present in 19, melanoma in about 15, renal cell carcinoma in 9 and head and neck cancer in 9. The dose-escalation cohort was 82.7% male with a mean age of about 58 years, ranging from roughly 23 to 79. Prior anti-PD-1, anti-PD-L1 or anti-CTLA-4 therapy was permitted, and 35% to 40% of dose-escalation patients had received checkpoint inhibitors. Three dose-escalation patients achieved partial responses, one with hepatocellular carcinoma and two with cutaneous melanoma. The point of sequencing TCRbeta in the periphery was to test whether ivuxolimab changed TCR sequence diversity and drove clonal T-cell expansion. The paper describes the monotherapy dose-escalation part (N of about 52 patients) of the phase I trial of ivuxolimab. The research as a whole found: At doses of 0.1 to 3.0 mg/kg, clonal expansion of both CD4+ and CD8+ T cells in blood was seen between baseline and week 6. After ivuxolimab, CD8+ T cells had more expanded clones than CD4+ T cells on average. In partial responders in the 0.1-3.0 mg/kg groups, normalized peripheral clonal expansion was found to be among the lowest, especially among CD8+ T cells. Low levels of normalized T-cell clonal expansion were also seen in some nonresponding patients. The antigen specificity of the peripheral T cells that underwent clonal expansion was not determined.

CDR1 and CDR2 are drawn from the germline V gene (reference sequence): MNHEY, SMNVEV. CDR3 length: 16 amino acids, cysteine to phenylalanine. The retained sequence is limited to the CDR3, 48 bases, with the frame set at the first base. Trimming takes 5 bases off V and 2 bases off J; junction bases not matched to a gene: 9. To sequence the TCRbeta CDR3 region, genomic DNA was isolated from the sorted cells. TCRbeta CDR3 regions were sequenced using the immunoSEQ Assay. TCRdb obtained this table from immuneACCESS and retained in-frame rearrangements with V and J assigned. These tables miss some clones; where compared with another copy, unresolved V genes account for less than half of the shortfall, and the remainder is unexplained. The sample records 53,000 or so clones, more than 70% of which are singletons. The ten biggest clones cover 2% to 3% of the sample.

Recombination connected TRBV27 to TRBJ2-1; the central 7 bases match TRBD1. The TCR originated in an adult with an advanced solid tumor such as melanoma, head and neck, liver or kidney cancer. The sequencing here drew on CD4+ or CD8+ T cells sorted from blood, taken in a trial of the OX40 agonist ivuxolimab. The CDR3 protein sequence reads: CASSPKGRGTYNEQFF. The nucleotide sequence is TGTGCCAGCAGTCCTAAGGGCAGGGGGACCTACAATGAGCAGTTCTTC.